The entry below describes one T cell receptor beta chain. The antigen is undetermined. This sample stems from a study of T cell responses to AZD1222 COVID-19 vaccine. Study-wide points: The study sampled repertoires only after the peak T cell response.

Germline CDR1 and CDR2: LNHDA and SQIVND (reference sequence). The CDR3 consists of 14 residues. V shed 4 bases and J 4 bases; nucleotides not matched to a gene: 4. Here immunoSEQ multiplex PCR was the method, and the copy in TCRdb shows in-frame clones only, minus some. The repertoire has around 110,000 clones, 90% to 95% of them found once; the top ten carry 2.5% to 3.5%. The TCR was taken from an adult in good health. The rearrangement joins TRBV19 to TRBJ1-5; TRBD1 matches at 7 bases. Sequencing used peripheral blood, obtained on day 0 of AZD1222 vaccination. CDR3 residues: CASSTTGNNQPQHF. CDR3 bases: TGTGCCAGTAGTACGACAGGGAATAATCAGCCCCAGCATTTT.